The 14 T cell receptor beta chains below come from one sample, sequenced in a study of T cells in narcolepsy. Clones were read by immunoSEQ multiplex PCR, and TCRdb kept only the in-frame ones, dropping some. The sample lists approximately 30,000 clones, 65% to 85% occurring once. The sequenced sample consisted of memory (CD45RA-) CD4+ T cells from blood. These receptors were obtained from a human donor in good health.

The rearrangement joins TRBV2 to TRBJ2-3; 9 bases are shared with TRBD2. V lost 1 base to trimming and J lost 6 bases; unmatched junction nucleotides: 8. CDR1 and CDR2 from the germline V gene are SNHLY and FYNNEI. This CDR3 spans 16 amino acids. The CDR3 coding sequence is TGTGCCAGCAGTGAAGGGCTAGCGGGGTGGGGGGATACGCAGTATTTT. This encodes CASSEGLAGWGDTQYF.

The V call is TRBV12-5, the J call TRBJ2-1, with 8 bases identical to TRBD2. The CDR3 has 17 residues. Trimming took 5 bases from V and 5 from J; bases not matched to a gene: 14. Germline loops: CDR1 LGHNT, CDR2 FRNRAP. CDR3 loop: CASGPGLANVWHNEQFF. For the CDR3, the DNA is TGTGCTAGTGGTCCCGGACTAGCCAACGTATGGCACAATGAGCAGTTCTTC.

CDR3 nucleotides: TGTGCCACCAGCAACAGGATTTCCGAGCAGTACTTC. Translated, it gives CATSNRISEQYF. The rearrangement joins TRBV15 to TRBJ2-7, with D possibly being TRBD1 (5 bases). This CDR3 is built from 12 residues. Germline CDR1 LNHNV, CDR2 YYDKDF (reference sequence). Trimming removed 4 bases at V and 6 bases at J, with 10 bases between.

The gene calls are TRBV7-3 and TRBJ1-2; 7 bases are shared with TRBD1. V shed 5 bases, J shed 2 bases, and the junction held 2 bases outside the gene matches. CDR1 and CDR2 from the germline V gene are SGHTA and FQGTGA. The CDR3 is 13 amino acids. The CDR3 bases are TGTGCCAGCAGCCCGGACAGGAACTATGGCTACACCTTC. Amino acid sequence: CASSPDRNYGYTF.

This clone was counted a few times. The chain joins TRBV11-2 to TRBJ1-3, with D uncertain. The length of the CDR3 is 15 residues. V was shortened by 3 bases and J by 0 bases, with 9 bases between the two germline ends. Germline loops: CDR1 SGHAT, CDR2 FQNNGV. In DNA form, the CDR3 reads TGTGCCAGCAGCTTCGGTGAAGTCTCTGGAAACACCATATATTTT. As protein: CASSFGEVSGNTIYF.

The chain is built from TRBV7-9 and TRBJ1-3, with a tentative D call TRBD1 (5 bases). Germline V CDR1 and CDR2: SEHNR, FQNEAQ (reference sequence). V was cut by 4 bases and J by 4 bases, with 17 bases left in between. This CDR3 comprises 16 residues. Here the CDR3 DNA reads TGTGCCAGCAGCTCGTCTGGGGCTACGGGGGGAAACACCATATATTTT. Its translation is CASSSSGATGGNTIYF. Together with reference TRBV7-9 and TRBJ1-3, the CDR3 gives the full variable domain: DTGVSQNPRHKITKRGQNVTFRCDPISEHNRLYWYRQTLGQGPEFLTYFQNEAQLEKSRLLSDRFSAERPKGSFSTLEIQRTEQGDSAMYLCASSSSGATGGNTIYFGEGSWLTVV.

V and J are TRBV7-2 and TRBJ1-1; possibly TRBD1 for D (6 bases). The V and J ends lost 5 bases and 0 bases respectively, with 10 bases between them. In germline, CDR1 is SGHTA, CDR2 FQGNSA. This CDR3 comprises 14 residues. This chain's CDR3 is CASSRDILNTEAFF. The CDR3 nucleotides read TGTGCCAGCAGCAGGGACATACTGAACACTGAAGCTTTCTTT.

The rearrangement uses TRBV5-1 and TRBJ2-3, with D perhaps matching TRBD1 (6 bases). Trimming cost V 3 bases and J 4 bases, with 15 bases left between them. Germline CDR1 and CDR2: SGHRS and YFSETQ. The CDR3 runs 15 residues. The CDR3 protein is CASSSTGSRADTQYF. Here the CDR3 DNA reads TGCGCCAGCAGCTCAACAGGGTCACGGGCAGATACGCAGTATTTT.

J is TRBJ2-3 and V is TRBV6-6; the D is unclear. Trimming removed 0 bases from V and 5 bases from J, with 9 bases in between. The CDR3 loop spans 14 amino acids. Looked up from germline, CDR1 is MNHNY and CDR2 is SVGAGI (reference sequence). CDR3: CASSYSWFGDTQYF. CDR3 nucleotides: TGTGCCAGCAGTTACTCGTGGTTTGGAGATACGCAGTATTTT.

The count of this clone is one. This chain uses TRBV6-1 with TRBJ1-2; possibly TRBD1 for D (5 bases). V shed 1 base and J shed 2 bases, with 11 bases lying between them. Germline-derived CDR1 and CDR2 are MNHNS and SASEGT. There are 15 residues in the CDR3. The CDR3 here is CASSEGVGANYGYTF. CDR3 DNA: TGTGCCAGCAGTGAAGGGGTAGGGGCGAACTATGGCTACACCTTC.

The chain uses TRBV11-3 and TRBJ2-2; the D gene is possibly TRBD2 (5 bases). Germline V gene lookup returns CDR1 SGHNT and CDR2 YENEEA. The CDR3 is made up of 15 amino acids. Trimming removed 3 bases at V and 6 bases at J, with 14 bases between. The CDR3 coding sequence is TGTGCCAGCAGCTTTGCCCTGCGAGGGTCCGGGGAGCTGTTTTTT. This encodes CASSFALRGSGELFF.

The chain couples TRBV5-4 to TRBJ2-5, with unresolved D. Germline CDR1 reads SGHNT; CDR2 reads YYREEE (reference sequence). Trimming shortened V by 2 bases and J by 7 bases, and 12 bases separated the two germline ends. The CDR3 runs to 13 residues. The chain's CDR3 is CASSFPVEATQYF. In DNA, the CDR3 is TGTGCCAGCAGCTTCCCAGTCGAAGCGACCCAGTACTTC.

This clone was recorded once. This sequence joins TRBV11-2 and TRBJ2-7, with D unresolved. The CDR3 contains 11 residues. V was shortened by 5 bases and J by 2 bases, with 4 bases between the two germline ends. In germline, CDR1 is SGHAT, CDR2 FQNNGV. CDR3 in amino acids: CASSPAYEQYF. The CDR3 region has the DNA TGTGCCAGCAGCCCCGCCTACGAGCAGTACTTC.

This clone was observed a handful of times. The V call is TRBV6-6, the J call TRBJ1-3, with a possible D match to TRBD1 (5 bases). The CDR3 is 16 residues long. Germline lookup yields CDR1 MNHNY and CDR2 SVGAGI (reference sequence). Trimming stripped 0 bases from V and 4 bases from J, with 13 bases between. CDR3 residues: CASSYSMSGYGNTIYF. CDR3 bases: TGTGCCAGCAGTTACTCGATGTCAGGGTACGGAAACACCATATATTTT.